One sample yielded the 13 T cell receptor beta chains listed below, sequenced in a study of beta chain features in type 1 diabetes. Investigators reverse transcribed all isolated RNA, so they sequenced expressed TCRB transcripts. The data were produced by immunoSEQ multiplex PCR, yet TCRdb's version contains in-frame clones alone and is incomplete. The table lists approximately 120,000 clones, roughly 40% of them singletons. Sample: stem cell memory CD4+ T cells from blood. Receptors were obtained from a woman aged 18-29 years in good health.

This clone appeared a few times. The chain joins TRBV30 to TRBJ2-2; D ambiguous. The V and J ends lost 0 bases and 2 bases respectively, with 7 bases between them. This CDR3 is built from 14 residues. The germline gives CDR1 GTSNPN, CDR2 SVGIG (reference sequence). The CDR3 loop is CAWSVLLNTGELFF. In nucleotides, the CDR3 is TGTGCCTGGAGTGTCCTACTAAACACCGGGGAGCTGTTTTTT.

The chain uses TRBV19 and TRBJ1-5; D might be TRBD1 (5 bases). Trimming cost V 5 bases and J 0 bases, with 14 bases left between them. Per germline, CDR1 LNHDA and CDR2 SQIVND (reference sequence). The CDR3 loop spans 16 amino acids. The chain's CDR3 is CASSSSRQPSNQPQHF. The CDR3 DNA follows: TGTGCCAGTAGTTCCTCCCGACAGCCTAGCAATCAGCCCCAGCATTTT.

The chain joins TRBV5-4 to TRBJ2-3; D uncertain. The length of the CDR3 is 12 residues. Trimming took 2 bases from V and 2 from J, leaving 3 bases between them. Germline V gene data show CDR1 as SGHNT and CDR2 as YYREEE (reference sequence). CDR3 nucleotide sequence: TGTGCCAGCAGCTTACACACAGATACGCAGTATTTT. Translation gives CASSLHTDTQYF.

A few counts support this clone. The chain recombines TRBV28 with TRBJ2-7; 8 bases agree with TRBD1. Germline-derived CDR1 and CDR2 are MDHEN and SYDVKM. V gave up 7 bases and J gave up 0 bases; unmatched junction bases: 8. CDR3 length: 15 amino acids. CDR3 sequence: CASTTDRAGSYEQYF. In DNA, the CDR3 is TGTGCCAGCACCACGGACAGGGCGGGCTCCTACGAGCAGTACTTC.

The CDR3 coding sequence is TGTGCCAGCAGCCGAGGACAGCTACGATTGGAAAAACTGTTTTTT. Its protein is CASSRGQLRLEKLFF. The chain carries TRBV11-2 and TRBJ1-4; D possibly corresponds to TRBD1 (6 bases). The CDR3 sequence is 15 residues long. Germline CDR1 SGHAT, CDR2 FQNNGV. V was clipped by 5 bases and J by 8 bases, with 18 bases between them.

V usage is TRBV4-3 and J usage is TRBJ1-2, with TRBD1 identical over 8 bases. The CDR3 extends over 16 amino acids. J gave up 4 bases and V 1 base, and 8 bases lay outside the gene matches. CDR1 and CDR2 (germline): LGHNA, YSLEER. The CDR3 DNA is TGCGCCAGCAGCCAAGTGGGACAGGCCGGGAGCTATGGCTACACCTTC. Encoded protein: CASSQVGQAGSYGYTF.

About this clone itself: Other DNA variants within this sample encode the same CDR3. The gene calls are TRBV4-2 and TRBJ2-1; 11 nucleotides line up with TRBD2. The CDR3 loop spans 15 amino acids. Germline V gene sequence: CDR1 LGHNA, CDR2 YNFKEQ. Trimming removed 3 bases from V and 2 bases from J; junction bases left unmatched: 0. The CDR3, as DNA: TGTGCCAGCAGCCAGGGACTAGCGGCCTACAATGAGCAGTTCTTC. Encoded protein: CASSQGLAAYNEQFF.

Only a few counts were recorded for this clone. Here the CDR3 reads CASSLATRASGNTGELFF. In nucleotides, the CDR3 is TGTGCCAGCAGCTTAGCTACTAGGGCTAGCGGGAACACCGGGGAGCTGTTTTTT. V is TRBV7-2 and J is TRBJ2-2; the match to TRBD2 covers 7 bases. The CDR3 has 18 amino acids. Trimming removed 0 bases from V and 1 base from J; junction bases left unmatched: 8. Per germline, CDR1 SGHTA and CDR2 FQGNSA. Full variable domain (remainder filled in from reference TRBV7-2 and TRBJ2-2): GAGVSQSPSNKVTEKGKDVELRCDPISGHTALYWYRQSLGQGLEFLIYFQGNSAPDKSGLPSDRFSAERTGGSVSTLTIQRTQQEDSAVYLCASSLATRASGNTGELFFGEGSRLTVL.

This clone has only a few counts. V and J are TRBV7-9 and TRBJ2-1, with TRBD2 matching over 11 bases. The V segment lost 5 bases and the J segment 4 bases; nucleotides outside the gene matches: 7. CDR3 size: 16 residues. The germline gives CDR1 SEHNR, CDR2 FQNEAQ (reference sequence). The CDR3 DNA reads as TGTGCCAGCAGCCCTCGAACTAGCGGGGGATACAATGAGCAGTTCTTC. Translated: CASSPRTSGGYNEQFF.

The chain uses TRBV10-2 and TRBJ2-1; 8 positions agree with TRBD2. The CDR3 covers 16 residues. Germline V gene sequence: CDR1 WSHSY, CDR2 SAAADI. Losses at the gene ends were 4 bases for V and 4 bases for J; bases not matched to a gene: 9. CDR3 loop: CASSAGSRGEYNEQFF. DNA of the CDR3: TGCGCCAGCAGTGCGGGGTCGCGGGGGGAATACAATGAGCAGTTCTTC.

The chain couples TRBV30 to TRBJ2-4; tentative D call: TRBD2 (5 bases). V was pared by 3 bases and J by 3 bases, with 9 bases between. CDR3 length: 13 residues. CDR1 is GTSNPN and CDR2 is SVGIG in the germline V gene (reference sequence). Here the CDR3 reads CAWRGSGKNIQYF. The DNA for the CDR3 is TGTGCCTGGAGAGGGAGCGGCAAAAACATTCAGTACTTC.

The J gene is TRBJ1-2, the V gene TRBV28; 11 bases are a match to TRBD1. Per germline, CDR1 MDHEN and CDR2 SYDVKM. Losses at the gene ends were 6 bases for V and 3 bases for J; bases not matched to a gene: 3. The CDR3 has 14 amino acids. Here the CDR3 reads CASRDRGRDYGYTF. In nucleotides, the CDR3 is TGTGCCAGCAGGGACAGGGGGCGCGACTATGGCTACACCTTC.

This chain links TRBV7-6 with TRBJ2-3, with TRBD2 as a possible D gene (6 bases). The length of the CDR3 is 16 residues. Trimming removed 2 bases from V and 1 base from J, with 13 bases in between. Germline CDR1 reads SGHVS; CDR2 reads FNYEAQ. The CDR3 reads CASSLLGSLGTDTQYF. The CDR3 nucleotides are TGTGCCAGCAGCTTACTCGGGAGCCTAGGCACAGATACGCAGTATTTT.